This entry features one T cell receptor beta chain sequence. Its antigen is not identified. Profiled with immunoSEQ multiplex PCR; TCRdb holds only in-frame clones, not every one. Of more than 140,000 clones in the sample, approximately 89% are singletons; the top ten hold roughly 2%. This sample is part of a study of T cell responses to AZD1222 COVID-19 vaccine. Findings of the study overall: The donor group comprised mostly white British people and more females; the analysis possibly underestimated clonal diversity. With dominance at 160-218 and 743-854, vaccine-associated CD4 TCRs spanned spike. Vaccination with two AZD1222 doses was followed by a rise in Spike-specific TCR breadth and depth.

The V and J ends lost 0 bases and 4 bases respectively, with 15 bases between them. Germline V gene sequence: CDR1 MNHNS, CDR2 SASEGT. This CDR3 spans 16 amino acids. This chain connects TRBV6-1 to TRBJ1-1; the D is unclear. The TCR comes from an adult in good health. The input for sequencing was peripheral blood, taken on day 0 of AZD1222 vaccination. The CDR3 here is CASSEAGAGLSTEAFF. The CDR3 DNA follows: TGTGCCAGCAGTGAAGCGGGTGCAGGCTTAAGCACTGAAGCTTTCTTT.